A selection of T cell receptor beta chains follows, all from one sample in a study of CD8+CD57+ T cells in acquired aplastic anemia. From the reads, TCRdb called clonotypes with MiXCR, one entry per CDR3 protein. Of about 160,000 distinct CDR3 sequences listed, less than 50% are singletons. Sequenced: sorted CD4+, CD8+, or CD8+CD57+ T cells (not recorded which) from PBMCs. The source is a human donor with aplastic anemia. CDR3s include the opening cysteine and the closing phenylalanine or tryptophan. A D gene is named only where the DNA matches it firmly. Clone size, where shown, is once, few, many, or a class for clones that have expanded.

V: TRBV10-3; J: TRBJ2-2; D: NA; size: NA; DNA: TGTGCCATCAGACCTAAGAGTACCGGGGAGCTGTTTTTT; CDR3: CAIRPKSTGELFF
V: TRBV2; J: TRBJ1-1; D: TRBD1; size: NA; DNA: TGTGCCAGCACCGGACAGGTAAACACTGAAGCTTTCTTT; CDR3: CASTGQVNTEAFF
V: TRBV29-1; J: TRBJ1-2; D: NA; size: NA; DNA: TGCAGCGTTGAAGCCCAGGGAGCTAACTATGGCTACACCTTC; CDR3: CSVEAQGANYGYTF
V: TRBV6-1; J: TRBJ2-3; D: TRBD2; size: many; DNA: TGTGCCAGCAATGGACTAGCGGGAAGTTTCACAGATACGCAGTATTTT; CDR3: CASNGLAGSFTDTQYF
V: TRBV7-8; J: TRBJ2-5; D: TRBD1; size: NA; DNA: TGTGCCAGCAGCTTAGCAGGGGGCGGTCCGACAGAGACCCAGTACTTC; CDR3: CASSLAGGGPTETQYF
V: TRBV19; J: TRBJ2-7; D: NA; size: NA; DNA: TGTGCCAGTAGGTCTTTCGGGACGGCCACCTACGAGCAGTACTTC; CDR3: CASRSFGTATYEQYF
V: TRBV19; J: TRBJ2-1; D: NA; size: NA; DNA: TGTGCCAGTAGTATAGAATGGGACTCCTACAATGAGCAGTTCTTC; CDR3: CASSIEWDSYNEQFF
V: TRBV29-1; J: TRBJ2-7; D: TRBD1; size: NA; DNA: TGCAGCGCCAGCAGTGACGGGACAGGGGAATCGGGGCAGTACTTC; CDR3: CSASSDGTGESGQYF
V: TRBV19; J: TRBJ2-3; D: TRBD2; size: once; DNA: TGTGCCAGTAGCGACCCCCGGGCTAGCGGGAGTCAAGATACGCAGTATTTT; CDR3: CASSDPRASGSQDTQYF
V: TRBV29-1; J: TRBJ1-2; D: NA; size: NA; DNA: TGCAGCGCGGGGGGCAACTATGGCTACACCTTC; CDR3: CSAGGNYGYTF
V: TRBV2; J: TRBJ1-5; D: TRBD1; size: many; DNA: TGTGCCAGCAGTGAAGGACAGGGGTTTGGTCAGCCCCAGCATTTT; CDR3: CASSEGQGFGQPQHF
V: TRBV7-8; J: TRBJ2-1; D: NA; size: NA; DNA: TGTGCCAGCAGCATACCCCCGACAGACCCCAATGAGCAGTTCTTC; CDR3: CASSIPPTDPNEQFF
V: TRBV20-1; J: TRBJ2-5; D: NA; size: few; DNA: TGCAGTGCTAGAGATGGAGGGGGACAAGAGACCCAGTACTTC; CDR3: CSARDGGGQETQYF
V: TRBV9; J: TRBJ2-2; D: NA; size: NA; DNA: TGTGCCAGCAGCCCTCAGGGCGGAGGGGCCGGGGAGCTGTTTTTT; CDR3: CASSPQGGGAGELFF
V: TRBV28; J: TRBJ2-2; D: NA; size: NA; DNA: TGTGCCATCCCCGGGAACACCGGGGAGCTGTTTTTT; CDR3: CAIPGNTGELFF
V: TRBV2; J: TRBJ1-2; D: NA; size: NA; DNA: TGTGCCAGCAGTGTCGAGACAGATTATGGCTACACCTTC; CDR3: CASSVETDYGYTF
V: TRBV4-1; J: TRBJ2-5; D: NA; size: many; DNA: TGCGCCAGCAGCCAAGTGTCGTCGGAGACCCAGTACTTC; CDR3: CASSQVSSETQYF
V: TRBV11-2; J: TRBJ2-7; D: TRBD1; size: many; DNA: TGTGCCAGCAGCCTACCCGACAGGGTAAGCTCCTACGAGCAGTACTTC; CDR3: CASSLPDRVSSYEQYF
V: TRBV7-3; J: TRBJ2-7; D: TRBD2; size: NA; DNA: TGTGCCAGCAGCTTAGGGACTAGCGGAATCTACGAGCAGTACTTC; CDR3: CASSLGTSGIYEQYF
V: TRBV5-8; J: TRBJ2-7; D: NA; size: many; DNA: TGTGCCAGCAGGTTACAGGGAAGTACCTACGAGCAGTACTTC; CDR3: CASRLQGSTYEQYF
V: TRBV9; J: TRBJ1-2; D: TRBD1; size: NA; DNA: TGTGCCAGCAGGCCCAGCCCCGGGACAGACCTTTACTACACCTTC; CDR3: CASRPSPGTDLYYTF
V: TRBV19; J: TRBJ2-6; D: NA; size: NA; DNA: TGTGCCGGAGCTTCTGGGGCCAACGTCCTGACTTTC; CDR3: CAGASGANVLTF
V: TRBV10-3; J: TRBJ2-1; D: NA; size: NA; DNA: TGTGCCATCAGTGAGTCGATAGGCACCAATGAGCAGTTCTTC; CDR3: CAISESIGTNEQFF
V: TRBV6-1; J: TRBJ2-2; D: NA; size: many; DNA: TGTGCCAGCAGTACCGGACAGACCTACACCGGGGAGCTGTTTTTT; CDR3: CASSTGQTYTGELFF
V: TRBV9; J: TRBJ1-2; D: TRBD1; size: NA; DNA: TGTGCCAGCAGCGTAGTCCCGGGACAGGCCTCTAACTATGGCTACACCTTC; CDR3: CASSVVPGQASNYGYTF
V: TRBV6-2/TRBV6-3; J: TRBJ2-1; D: TRBD2; size: few; DNA: TGTGCCAGCAGTTACTTAATAGCGGGAGACTTAAATGAGCAGTTCTTC; CDR3: CASSYLIAGDLNEQFF
V: TRBV9; J: TRBJ2-1; D: NA; size: many; DNA: TGTGCCAGCAGCGCAGACCGGGCTCCGGACAATGAGCAGTTCTTC; CDR3: CASSADRAPDNEQFF
V: TRBV11-2; J: TRBJ1-5; D: NA; size: NA; DNA: TGTGCCAGCAGAGCTCCAGGAGGGAATCAGCCCCAGCATTTT; CDR3: CASRAPGGNQPQHF
V: TRBV2; J: TRBJ2-7; D: NA; size: many; DNA: TGTGCCAGCAGTGAAAGGGAAGGCCTCGAGCAGTACTTC; CDR3: CASSEREGLEQYF
V: TRBV29-1; J: TRBJ2-2; D: NA; size: once; DNA: TGCAGCGTAGCCCAGGGCGGAGGACGGACCGGGGAGCTGTTTTTT; CDR3: CSVAQGGGRTGELFF
V: TRBV5-1; J: TRBJ1-2; D: NA; size: NA; DNA: TGCGCCAGCAGCTTGGGGGCGCGGGATGGCTACACCTTC; CDR3: CASSLGARDGYTF
V: TRBV4-1; J: TRBJ2-1; D: NA; size: many; DNA: TGCGCCAGCAGCTCTGAATTCGATGAGCAGTTCTTC; CDR3: CASSSEFDEQFF
V: TRBV7-8; J: TRBJ1-1; D: NA; size: NA; DNA: TGTGCCAGCAGCTTAGGGACATCGAACACTGTAGCTTTCTTT; CDR3: CASSLGTSNTVAFF